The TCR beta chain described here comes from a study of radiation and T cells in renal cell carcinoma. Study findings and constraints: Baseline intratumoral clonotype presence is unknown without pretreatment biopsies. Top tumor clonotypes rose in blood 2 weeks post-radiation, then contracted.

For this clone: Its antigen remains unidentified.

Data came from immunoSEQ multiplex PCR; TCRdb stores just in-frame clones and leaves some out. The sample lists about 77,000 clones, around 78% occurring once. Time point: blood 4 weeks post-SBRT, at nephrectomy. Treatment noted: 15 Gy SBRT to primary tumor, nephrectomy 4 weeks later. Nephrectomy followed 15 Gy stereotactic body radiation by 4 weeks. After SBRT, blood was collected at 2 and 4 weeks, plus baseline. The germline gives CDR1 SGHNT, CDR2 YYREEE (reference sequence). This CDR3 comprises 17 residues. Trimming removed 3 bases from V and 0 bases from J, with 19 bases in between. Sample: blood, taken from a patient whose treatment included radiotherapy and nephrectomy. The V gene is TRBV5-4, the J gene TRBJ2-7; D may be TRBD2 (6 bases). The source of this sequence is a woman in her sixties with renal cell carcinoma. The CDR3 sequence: CASSSLGGGAISYEQYF. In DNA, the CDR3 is TGTGCCAGCAGCTCACTCGGGGGAGGCGCCATCTCCTACGAGCAGTACTTC.